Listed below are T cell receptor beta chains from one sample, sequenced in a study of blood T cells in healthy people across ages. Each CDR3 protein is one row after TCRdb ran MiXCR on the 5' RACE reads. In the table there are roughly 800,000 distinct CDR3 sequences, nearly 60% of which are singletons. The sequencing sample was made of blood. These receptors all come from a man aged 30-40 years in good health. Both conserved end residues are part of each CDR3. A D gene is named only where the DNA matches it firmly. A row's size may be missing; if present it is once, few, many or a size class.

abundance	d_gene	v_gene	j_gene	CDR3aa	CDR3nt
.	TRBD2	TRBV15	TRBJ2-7	CATSSELAGGSDEQYF	TGTGCCACCAGCAGCGAACTAGCGGGAGGAAGCGACGAGCAGTACTTC
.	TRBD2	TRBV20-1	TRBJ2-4	CSAEHGRAAKNIQYF	TGCAGTGCTGAACACGGGAGGGCGGCCAAAAACATTCAGTACTTC
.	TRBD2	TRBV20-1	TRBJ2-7	CSGAGTSGTTYEQYF	TGCAGTGGAGCCGGGACTAGCGGGACCACCTACGAGCAGTACTTC
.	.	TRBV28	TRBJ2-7	CALGEGVSYEQYF	TGTGCCCTCGGCGAGGGAGTTTCCTACGAGCAGTACTTC
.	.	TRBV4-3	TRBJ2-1	CASSQLLGREQFF	TGCGCCAGCAGCCAACTCTTAGGGAGGGAGCAGTTCTTC
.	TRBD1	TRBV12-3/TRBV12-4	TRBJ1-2	CASSLVSRDSYSYGYTF	TGTGCCAGCAGTTTAGTTTCCCGGGACAGTTACTCCTATGGCTACACCTTC
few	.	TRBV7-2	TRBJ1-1	CASSSYWGLNTEAFF	TGTGCCAGCAGCTCCTATTGGGGTTTGAACACTGAAGCTTTCTTT
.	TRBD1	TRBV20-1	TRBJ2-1	CSARADGTAYNEQFF	TGCAGTGCTAGAGCCGACGGGACAGCTTACAATGAGCAGTTCTTC
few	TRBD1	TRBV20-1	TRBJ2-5	CSAMRDRKGETQYF	TGCAGTGCCATGAGGGACAGGAAAGGAGAGACCCAGTACTTC
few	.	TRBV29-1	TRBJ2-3	CSPIIAGRDTQYF	TGCAGCCCTATAATCGCGGGCCGGGATACGCAGTATTTT
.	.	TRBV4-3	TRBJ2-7	CASSQSRRGSYEQYF	TGCGCCAGCAGCCAATCCCGGCGGGGATCCTACGAGCAGTACTTC
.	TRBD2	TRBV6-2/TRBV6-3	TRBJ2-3	CAIETSGRSTDTQYF	TGTGCCATCGAGACTAGCGGGAGAAGCACAGATACGCAGTATTTT
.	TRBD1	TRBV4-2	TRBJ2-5	CASSRRLTGIGETQYF	TGTGCCAGCAGCCGGAGGTTGACAGGGATAGGAGAGACCCAGTACTTC
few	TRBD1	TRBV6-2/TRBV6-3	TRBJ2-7	CASVRDRGFYEQYF	TGTGCCAGCGTGAGGGACAGGGGCTTTTACGAGCAGTACTTC
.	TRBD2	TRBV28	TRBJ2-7	CASSWGRWASGRSTYEQYF	TGTGCCAGCAGTTGGGGTAGGTGGGCTAGCGGGAGATCAACCTACGAGCAGTACTTC
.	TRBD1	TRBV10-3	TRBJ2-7	CAISESDRGSYEQYF	TGTGCCATCAGTGAGTCGGACAGGGGATCCTACGAGCAGTACTTC
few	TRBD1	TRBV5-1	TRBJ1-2	CASGSPGQYYGYTF	TGCGCCAGCGGATCACCGGGACAGTACTATGGCTACACCTTC
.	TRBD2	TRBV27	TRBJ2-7	CASSAGTSNNEQYF	TGTGCCAGCAGTGCCGGGACTAGTAATAACGAGCAGTACTTC
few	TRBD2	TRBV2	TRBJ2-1	CASRGTSGGKQFF	TGTGCCAGCAGGGGGACTAGCGGGGGCAAGCAGTTCTTC
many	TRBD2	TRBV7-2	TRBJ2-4	CASSINSGGAKNIQYF	TGTGCCAGCAGCATAAATAGCGGGGGGGCCAAAAACATTCAGTACTTC
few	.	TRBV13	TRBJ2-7	CASSSGQGLDYEQYF	TGTGCCAGCAGCAGCGGGCAGGGGTTGGACTACGAGCAGTACTTC
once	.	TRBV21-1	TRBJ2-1	CASSKQAAGDGTSGSSEQFF	TGTGCCAGCAGCAAACAGGCTGCAGGGGACGGGACTAGCGGGAGTAGTGAGCAGTTCTTC
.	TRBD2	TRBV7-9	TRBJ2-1	CASSSGTSGIVEQFF	TGTGCCAGCAGCTCCGGGACTAGCGGGATTGTTGAGCAGTTCTTC
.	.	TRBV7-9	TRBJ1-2	CASSLAIGADGYTF	TGTGCCAGCAGCTTAGCGATTGGGGCAGATGGCTACACCTTC
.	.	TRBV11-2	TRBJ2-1	CASSLDGENEQFF	TGTGCCAGCAGCTTAGATGGGGAGAATGAGCAGTTCTTC
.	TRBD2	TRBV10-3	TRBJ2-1	CAPPGLGFNEQFF	TGTGCCCCTCCGGGACTAGGATTCAATGAGCAGTTCTTC
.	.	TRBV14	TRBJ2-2	CASSQVGGELFF	TGTGCCAGCAGCCAAGTCGGCGGGGAGCTGTTTTTT
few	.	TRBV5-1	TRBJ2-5	CASSLDGGRKTQYF	TGCGCCAGCAGCTTGGATGGGGGGCGTAAGACCCAGTACTTC
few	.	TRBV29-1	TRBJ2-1	CSVSPTPYNEQFF	TGCAGCGTCTCACCTACCCCATACAATGAGCAGTTCTTC
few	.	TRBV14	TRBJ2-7	CASSQVTNGEQYF	TGTGCCAGCAGCCAAGTAACTAACGGCGAGCAGTACTTC
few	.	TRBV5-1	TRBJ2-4	CASSSGLGGPSVQYF	TGCGCCAGCAGCTCGGGACTCGGAGGCCCATCTGTGCAGTACTTC
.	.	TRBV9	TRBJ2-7	CASSVAVGPAYEQYF	TGTGCCAGCAGCGTAGCGGTAGGGCCAGCCTACGAGCAGTACTTC
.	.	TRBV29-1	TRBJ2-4	CSVSEGQSNIQYF	TGCAGCGTTAGCGAAGGACAATCAAACATTCAGTACTTC
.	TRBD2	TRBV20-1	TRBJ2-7	CSAGGGRERYEQYF	TGCAGTGCTGGGGGTGGGCGGGAGCGTTACGAGCAGTACTTC
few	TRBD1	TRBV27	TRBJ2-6	CASGNRGSGANVLTF	TGTGCCAGCGGCAACAGGGGCTCTGGGGCCAACGTCCTGACTTTC
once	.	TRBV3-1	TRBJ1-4	CAGSRREGREKLFF	TGTGCCGGCAGCCGCAGGGAGGGTCGGGAAAAACTGTTTTTT